This T cell receptor (beta chain) originates from a study of cytotoxic CD8 clonotypes in ibrutinib-treated CLL. About the research overall: Among the patients, around ten presented as relapsed/refractory and around 15 as treatment-naive; 17 to 18 showed unmutated IGHV.

Germline V lookup: CDR1 MNHEY, CDR2 SMNVEV (reference sequence). With 5 bases removed from V and 9 bases from J, the gap between germline ends came to 17 bases. This CDR3 is 15 amino acids long. Findings and limits, study-wide: The study found baseline clonality above age-matched healthy donors, tracking circulating CD8+ T-cell counts.

This clone was seen more than once but under ten times. Antigen unknown. Profiling relied on immunoSEQ multiplex PCR, and the TCRdb table lists in-frame clones only, not all of them. The sample has about 25,000 clones, around 69% seen once. The sequenced sample was PBMCs, obtained at disease progression, from a patient treated with ibrutinib. The rearrangement links TRBV27 to TRBJ1-6; unclear D gene. This receptor was obtained from a human donor with chronic lymphocytic leukemia. The CDR3, as DNA: TGTGCCAGCAGTCCCGATAGCGGTATTAGTTCACCCCTCCACTTT. Its translation is CASSPDSGISSPLHF.